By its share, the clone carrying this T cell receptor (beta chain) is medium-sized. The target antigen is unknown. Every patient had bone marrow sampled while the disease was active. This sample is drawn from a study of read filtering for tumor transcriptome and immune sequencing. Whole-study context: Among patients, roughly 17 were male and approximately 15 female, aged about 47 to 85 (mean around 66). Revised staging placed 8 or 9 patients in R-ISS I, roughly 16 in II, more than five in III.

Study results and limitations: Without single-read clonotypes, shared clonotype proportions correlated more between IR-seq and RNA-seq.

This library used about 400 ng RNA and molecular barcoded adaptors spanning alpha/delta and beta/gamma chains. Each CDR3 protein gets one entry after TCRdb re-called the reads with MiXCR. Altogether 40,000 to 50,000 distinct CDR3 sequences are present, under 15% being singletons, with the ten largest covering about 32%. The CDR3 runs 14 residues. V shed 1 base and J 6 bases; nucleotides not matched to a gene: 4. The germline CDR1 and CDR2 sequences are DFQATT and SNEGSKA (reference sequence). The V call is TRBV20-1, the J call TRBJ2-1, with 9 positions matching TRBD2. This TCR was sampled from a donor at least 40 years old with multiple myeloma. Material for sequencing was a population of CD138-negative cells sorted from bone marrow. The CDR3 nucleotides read TGCAGTGCTAGAGGACTAGCGGAAACCAATGAGCAGTTCTTC. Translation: CSARGLAETNEQFF.